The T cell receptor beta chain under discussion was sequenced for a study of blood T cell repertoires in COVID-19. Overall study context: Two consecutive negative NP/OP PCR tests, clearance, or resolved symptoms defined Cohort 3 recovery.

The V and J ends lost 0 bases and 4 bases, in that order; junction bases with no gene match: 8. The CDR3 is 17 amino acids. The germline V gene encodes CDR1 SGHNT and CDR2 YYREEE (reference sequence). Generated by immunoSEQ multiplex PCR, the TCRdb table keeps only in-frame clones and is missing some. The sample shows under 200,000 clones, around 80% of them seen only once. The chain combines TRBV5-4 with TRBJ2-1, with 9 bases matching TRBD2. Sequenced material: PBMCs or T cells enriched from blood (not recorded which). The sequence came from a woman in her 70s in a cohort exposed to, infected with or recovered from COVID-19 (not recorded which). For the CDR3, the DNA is TGTGCCAGCAGCTTGGCGGGTAGCGGGAGTGTATACAATGAGCAGTTCTTC. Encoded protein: CASSLAGSGSVYNEQFF.